Sequencing of this T cell receptor (beta chain) was carried out in a study of T-cell memory formation after mild COVID-19. The study, taken as a whole, reports: Of the contracting clones, CD4+ ones lay mainly in CM and EM, and CD8+ ones in EMRA. In pre-infection memory, a portion of responding clones appeared, which suggested that cross-reactive memory joined.

The sample holds a few counts of this clonotype. Its target is unknown. 5'RACE with constant-segment primers yielded barcoded, UMI-tagged TCR alpha and TCR beta cDNA libraries. TCRdb itself ran the 5' RACE reads through MiXCR, one entry per CDR3 protein. The table records some 150,000 distinct CDR3 sequences, under 30% of them present only once. CDR1 is SQVTM, CDR2 ANQGSEA, per germline. This CDR3 spans 10 amino acids. V gave up 5 bases and J gave up 3 bases, with 5 bases separating them. This clonotype was obtained from an adult woman who had mild COVID-19 (a few samples of this study predate the infection). Cell type and time point are not known. The chain is built from TRBV29-1 and TRBJ2-7; D unresolved. Sequenced input: PBMCs or a T cell subset sorted from them (not recorded which). Here the CDR3 DNA reads TGCAGCGTTATAGTCTACGAGCAGTACTTC. Its translation is CSVIVYEQYF.